The clone carrying this T cell receptor beta chain was counted between two and nine times. The data derive from a study of blood T cell repertoires in COVID-19. As for the study in general: The analysed material was cDNA or gDNA that came from T cells, B-cell-depleted T cells, or PBMCs.

While infection was still active, Seattle patients were enrolled and then followed longitudinally. Trimming cost V 6 bases and J 6 bases; bases outside gene matches: 5. Germline V gives CDR1 SNHLY, CDR2 FYNNEI. The CDR3 spans 13 residues. Under the authors' procedure: Amplification of reference gene primers was used by the study to estimate nucleated cell counts. The method was immunoSEQ multiplex PCR; TCRdb's version includes in-frame clones alone and lacks a portion of them. For V, J and clone size, that table is used; D and trimming come from the DNA. This sample has 200,000 to 300,000 clones, with about four fifths found just once.

The sample comprised peripheral blood. This chain joins TRBV2 and TRBJ1-5; 7 bases agree with TRBD1. This clonotype originated in a woman of 80 years or more with COVID-19, enrolled during active disease. As DNA, the CDR3 is TGTGCCAGCAGAGGGACAGCAAGTCAGCCCCAGCATTTT. Translated, it gives CASRGTASQPQHF.